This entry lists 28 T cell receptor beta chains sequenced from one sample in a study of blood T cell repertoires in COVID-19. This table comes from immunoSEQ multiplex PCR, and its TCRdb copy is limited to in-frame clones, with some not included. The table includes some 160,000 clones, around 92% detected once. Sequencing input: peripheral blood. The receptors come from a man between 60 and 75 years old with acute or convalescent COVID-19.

In DNA, the CDR3 is TGTGCCAGCAGTGAGGGACAGGGGTTCGAAAAACTGTTTTTT. Its translation is CASSEGQGFEKLFF. The J gene is TRBJ1-4, the V gene TRBV2, with TRBD1 identical over 10 bases. This CDR3 contains 14 residues. Losses at the gene ends were 3 bases for V and 8 bases for J; bases not matched to a gene: 3. Germline V gene data show CDR1 as SNHLY and CDR2 as FYNNEI.

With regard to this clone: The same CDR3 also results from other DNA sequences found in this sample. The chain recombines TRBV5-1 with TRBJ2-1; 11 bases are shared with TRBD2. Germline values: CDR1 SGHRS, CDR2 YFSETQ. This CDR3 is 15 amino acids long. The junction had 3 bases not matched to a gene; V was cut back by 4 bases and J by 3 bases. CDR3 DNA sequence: TGCGCCAGCAGCCTTAGCGGGGGGGACTACAATGAGCAGTTCTTC. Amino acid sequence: CASSLSGGDYNEQFF. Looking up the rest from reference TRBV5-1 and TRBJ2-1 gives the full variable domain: KAGVTQTPRYLIKTRGQQVTLSCSPISGHRSVSWYQQTPGQGLQFLFEYFSETQRNKGNFPGRFSGRQFSNSRSEMNVSTLELGDSALYLCASSLSGGDYNEQFFGPGTRLTVL.

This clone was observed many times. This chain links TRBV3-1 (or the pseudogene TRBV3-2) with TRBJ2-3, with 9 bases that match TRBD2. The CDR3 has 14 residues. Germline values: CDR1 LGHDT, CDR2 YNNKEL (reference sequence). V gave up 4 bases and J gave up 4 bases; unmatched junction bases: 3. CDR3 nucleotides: TGTGCCAGCAGCCGACGCGGGGGGGCAGATACGCAGTATTTT. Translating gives CASSRRGGADTQYF.

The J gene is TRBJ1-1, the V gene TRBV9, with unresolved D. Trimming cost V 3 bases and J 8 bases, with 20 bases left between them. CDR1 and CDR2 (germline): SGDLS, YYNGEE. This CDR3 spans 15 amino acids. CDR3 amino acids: CASSARTNDDWEAFF. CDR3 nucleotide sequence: TGTGCCAGCAGCGCGCGAACGAACGATGACTGGGAAGCTTTCTTT.

This CDR3 reads CASSQSAEAFF. The CDR3 coding sequence is TGTGCCAGCAGCCAATCGGCTGAAGCTTTCTTT. This chain uses TRBV11-2 with TRBJ1-1, with D uncertain. The CDR3 runs to 11 residues. CDR1 is SGHAT and CDR2 is FQNNGV in the germline V gene. V was shortened by 5 bases and J by 6 bases, with 7 bases between the two germline ends.

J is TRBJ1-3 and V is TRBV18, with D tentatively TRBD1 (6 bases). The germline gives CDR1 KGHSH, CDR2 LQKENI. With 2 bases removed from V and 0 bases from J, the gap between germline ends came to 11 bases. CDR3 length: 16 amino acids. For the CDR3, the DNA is TGTGCCAGCTCACCAACAGGGCCCGGCTCTGGAAACACCATATATTTT. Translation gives CASSPTGPGSGNTIYF.

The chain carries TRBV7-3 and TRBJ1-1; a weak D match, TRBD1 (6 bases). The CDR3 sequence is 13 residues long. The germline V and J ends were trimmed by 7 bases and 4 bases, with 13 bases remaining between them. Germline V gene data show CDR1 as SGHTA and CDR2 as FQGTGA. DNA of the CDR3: TGTGCCAGCAACTCGGGGGGCCTCACTGAAGCTTTCTTT. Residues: CASNSGGLTEAFF. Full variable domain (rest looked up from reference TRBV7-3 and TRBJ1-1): GAGVSQTPSNKVTEKGKYVELRCDPISGHTALYWYRQSLGQGPEFLIYFQGTGAADDSGLPNDRFFAVRPEGSVSTLKIQRTERGDSAVYLCASNSGGLTEAFFGQGTRLTVV.

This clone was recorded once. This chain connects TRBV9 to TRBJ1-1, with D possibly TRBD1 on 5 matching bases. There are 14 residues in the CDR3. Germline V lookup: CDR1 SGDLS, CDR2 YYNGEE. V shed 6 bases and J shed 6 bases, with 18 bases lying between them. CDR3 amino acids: CASILTNRCSEAFF. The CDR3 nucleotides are TGTGCCAGCATCCTCACGAACAGGTGTTCTGAAGCTTTCTTT.

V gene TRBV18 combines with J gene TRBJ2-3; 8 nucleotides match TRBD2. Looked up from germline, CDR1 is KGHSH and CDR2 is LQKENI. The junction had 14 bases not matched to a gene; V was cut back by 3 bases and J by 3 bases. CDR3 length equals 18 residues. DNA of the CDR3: TGTGCCAGCTCACCGGGGGCGCCCGGGGGGGGCCGGACAGATACGCAGTATTTT. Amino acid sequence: CASSPGAPGGGRTDTQYF.

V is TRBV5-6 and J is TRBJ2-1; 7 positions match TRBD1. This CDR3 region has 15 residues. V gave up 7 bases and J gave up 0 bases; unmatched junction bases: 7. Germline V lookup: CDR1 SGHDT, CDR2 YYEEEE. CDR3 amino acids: CASGGQPSSYNEQFF. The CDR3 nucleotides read TGTGCCAGCGGGGGACAGCCCAGCTCCTACAATGAGCAGTTCTTC.

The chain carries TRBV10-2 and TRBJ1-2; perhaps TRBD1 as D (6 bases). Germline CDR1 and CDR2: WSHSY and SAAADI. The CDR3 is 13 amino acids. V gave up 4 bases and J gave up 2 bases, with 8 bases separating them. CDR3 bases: TGCGCCAGCAGTGCGGACAGAAACTATGGCTACACCTTC. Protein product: CASSADRNYGYTF.

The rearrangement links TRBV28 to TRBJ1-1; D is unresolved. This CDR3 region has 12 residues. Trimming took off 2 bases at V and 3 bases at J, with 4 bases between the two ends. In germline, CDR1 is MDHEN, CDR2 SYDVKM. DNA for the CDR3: TGTGCCAGCAGTTTAGAGTACACTGAAGCTTTCTTT. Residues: CASSLEYTEAFF. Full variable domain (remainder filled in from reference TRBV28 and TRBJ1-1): DVKVTQSSRYLVKRTGEKVFLECVQDMDHENMFWYRQDPGLGLRLIYFSYDVKMKEKGDIPEGYSVSREKKERFSLILESASTNQTSMYLCASSLEYTEAFFGQGTRLTVV.

The CDR3 region has the DNA TGTGCCAGCAGTGTACAGGGTATTAATGAGCAGTTCTTC. Translated: CASSVQGINEQFF. The chain employs TRBV2 and TRBJ2-1, with D possibly TRBD1 on 6 matching bases. Trimming took off 4 bases at V and 7 bases at J, with 11 bases between the two ends. The CDR3 runs to 13 residues. Germline V gives CDR1 SNHLY, CDR2 FYNNEI. The full variable domain, with the rest looked up from reference TRBV2 and TRBJ2-1, is EPEVTQTPSHQVTQMGQEVILRCVPISNHLYFYWYRQILGQKVEFLVSFYNNEISEKSEIFDDQFSVERPDGSNFTLKIRSTKLEDSAMYFCASSVQGINEQFFGPGTRLTVL.

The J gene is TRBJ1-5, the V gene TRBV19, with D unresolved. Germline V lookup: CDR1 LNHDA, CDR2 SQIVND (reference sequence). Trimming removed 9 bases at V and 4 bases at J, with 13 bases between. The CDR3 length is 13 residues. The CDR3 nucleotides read TGTGCCAGGATCCTTCTGAGGAATCAGCCCCAGCATTTT. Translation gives CARILLRNQPQHF.

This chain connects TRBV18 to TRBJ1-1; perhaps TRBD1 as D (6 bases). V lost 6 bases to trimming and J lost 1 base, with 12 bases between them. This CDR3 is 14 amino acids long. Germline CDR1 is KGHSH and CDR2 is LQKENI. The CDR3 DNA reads TGTGCCAGCTCTCCCGGACAGACGAACACTGAAGCTTTCTTT. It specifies CASSPGQTNTEAFF.

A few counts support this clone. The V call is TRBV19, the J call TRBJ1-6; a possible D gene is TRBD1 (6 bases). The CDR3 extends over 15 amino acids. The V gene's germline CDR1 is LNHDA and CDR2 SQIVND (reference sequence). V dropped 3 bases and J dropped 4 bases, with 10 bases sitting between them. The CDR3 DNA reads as TGTGCCAGTAGTATCAGGACAGCGTATAATTCACCCCTCCACTTT. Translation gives CASSIRTAYNSPLHF.

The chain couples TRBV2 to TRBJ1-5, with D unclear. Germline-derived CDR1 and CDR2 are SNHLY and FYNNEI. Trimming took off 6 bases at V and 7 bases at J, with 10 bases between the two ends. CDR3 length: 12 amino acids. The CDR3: CASRAARQPQHF. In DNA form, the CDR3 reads TGTGCCAGCAGGGCGGCCCGGCAGCCCCAGCATTTT.

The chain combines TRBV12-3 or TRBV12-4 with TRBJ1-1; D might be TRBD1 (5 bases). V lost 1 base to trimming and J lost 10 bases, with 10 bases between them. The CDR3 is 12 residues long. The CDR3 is CASSLVGGRAFF. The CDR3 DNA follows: TGTGCCAGCAGTTTAGTCGGGGGTCGAGCTTTCTTT.

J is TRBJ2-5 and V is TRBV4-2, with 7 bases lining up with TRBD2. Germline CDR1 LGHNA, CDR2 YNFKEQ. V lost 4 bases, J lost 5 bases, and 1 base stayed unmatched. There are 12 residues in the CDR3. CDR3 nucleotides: TGTGCCAGCAGCCGGGGGGGGGAGACCCAGTACTTC. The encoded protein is CASSRGGETQYF.

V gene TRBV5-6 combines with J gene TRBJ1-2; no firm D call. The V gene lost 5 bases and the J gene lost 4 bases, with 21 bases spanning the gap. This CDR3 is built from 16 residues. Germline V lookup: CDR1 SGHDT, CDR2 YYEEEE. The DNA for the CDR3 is TGTGCCAGCAGGGGCAGCCTTGGCGCAGAATTCTATGGCTACACCTTC. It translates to CASRGSLGAEFYGYTF.

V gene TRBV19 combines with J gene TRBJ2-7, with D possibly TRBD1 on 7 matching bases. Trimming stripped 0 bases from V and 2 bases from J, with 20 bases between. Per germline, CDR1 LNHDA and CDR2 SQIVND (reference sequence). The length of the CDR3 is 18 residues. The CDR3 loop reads CASSIEVAGPGGTYEQYF. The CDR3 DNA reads TGTGCCAGTAGTATAGAGGTCGCGGGACCAGGGGGGACCTACGAGCAGTACTTC.

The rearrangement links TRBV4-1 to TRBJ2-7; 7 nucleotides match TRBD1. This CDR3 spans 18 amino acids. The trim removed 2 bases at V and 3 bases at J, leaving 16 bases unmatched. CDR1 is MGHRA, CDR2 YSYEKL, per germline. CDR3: CASSQKGAGRGLDYEQYF. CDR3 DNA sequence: TGCGCCAGCAGCCAAAAAGGGGCCGGAAGGGGGCTCGACTACGAGCAGTACTTC.

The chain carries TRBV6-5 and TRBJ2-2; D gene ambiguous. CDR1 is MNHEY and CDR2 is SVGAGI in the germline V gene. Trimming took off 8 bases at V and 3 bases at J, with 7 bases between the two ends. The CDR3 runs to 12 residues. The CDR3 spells CASESDTGELFF. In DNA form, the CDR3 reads TGTGCCAGCGAATCAGACACCGGGGAGCTGTTTTTT.

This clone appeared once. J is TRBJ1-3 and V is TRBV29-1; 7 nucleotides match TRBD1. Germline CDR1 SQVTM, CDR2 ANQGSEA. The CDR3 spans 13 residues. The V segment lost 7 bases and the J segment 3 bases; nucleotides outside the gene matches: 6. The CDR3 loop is CSAGTENGNTIYF. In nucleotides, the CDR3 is TGCAGCGCAGGGACAGAGAATGGAAACACCATATATTTT. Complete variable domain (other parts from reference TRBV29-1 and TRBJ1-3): SAVISQKPSRDICQRGTSLTIQCQVDSQVTMMFWYRQQPGQSLTLIATANQGSEATYESGFVIDKFPISRPNLTFSTLTVSNMSPEDSSIYLCSAGTENGNTIYFGEGSWLTVV.

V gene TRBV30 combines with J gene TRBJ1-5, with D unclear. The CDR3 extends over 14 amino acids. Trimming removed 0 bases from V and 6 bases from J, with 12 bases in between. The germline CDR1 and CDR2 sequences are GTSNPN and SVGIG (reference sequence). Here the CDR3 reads CAWSVKEVGQPQHF. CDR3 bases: TGTGCCTGGAGTGTAAAGGAGGTGGGTCAGCCCCAGCATTTT.

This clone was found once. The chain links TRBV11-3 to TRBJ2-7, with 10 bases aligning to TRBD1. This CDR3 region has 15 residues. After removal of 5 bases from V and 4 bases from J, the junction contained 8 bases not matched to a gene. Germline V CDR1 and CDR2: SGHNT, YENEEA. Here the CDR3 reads CASSLSPGQGYEQYF. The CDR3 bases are TGTGCCAGCAGCCTCTCACCGGGACAGGGGTACGAGCAGTACTTC.

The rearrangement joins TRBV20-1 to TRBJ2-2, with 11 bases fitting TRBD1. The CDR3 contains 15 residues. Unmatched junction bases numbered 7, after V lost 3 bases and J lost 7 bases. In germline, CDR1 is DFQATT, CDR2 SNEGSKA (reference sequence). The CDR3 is CSASPGTGGSGELFF. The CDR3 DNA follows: TGCAGTGCTAGTCCCGGGACAGGGGGGAGCGGGGAGCTGTTTTTT.

The CDR3 DNA is TGTGCCAGCAGCGTAGGGCCGGGAACATACAATGAGCAGTTCTTC. Amino acids: CASSVGPGTYNEQFF. The rearrangement joins TRBV9 to TRBJ2-1; D is possibly TRBD2 (5 bases). CDR3 length: 15 residues. Germline loops: CDR1 SGDLS, CDR2 YYNGEE. The ends were cut back, 0 bases at V and 4 bases at J, with 11 bases in the middle. Together with reference TRBV9 and TRBJ2-1, the CDR3 gives the full variable domain: DSGVTQTPKHLITATGQRVTLRCSPRSGDLSVYWYQQSLDQGLQFLIQYYNGEERAKGNILERFSAQQFPDLHSELNLSSLELGDSALYFCASSVGPGTYNEQFFGPGTRLTVL.